This TCR beta chain derives from a study of CD8+CD57+ T cells in acquired aplastic anemia. Looking at the study overall: Recorded DNA amounts for sorted CD4+ and CD8+ cells had an average of approximately 3 ug. Study-wide findings and caveats: Between patients and controls, CD8+ Simpson's diversity did not vary significantly.

Patients chosen for sequencing had CD8+CD57+ cells that had expanded, as shown by flow cytometry. Patients were untreated when blood was sampled. A remark on this clonotype: As yet, its antigen is unknown. A much larger clone is a single base away; this may be a read error. As the CDR3 is not closed by the conserved phenylalanine or tryptophan, this likely results from a read error.

Losses at the gene ends were 0 bases for V and 4 bases for J; bases not matched to a gene: 9. Germline loops: CDR1 SNHLY, CDR2 FYNNEI. The CDR3 contains 17 residues. It was genomic DNA that served as the template for profiling TCR beta VDJ and CDR3. TCRdb reprocessed the reads via MiXCR and lists one record per CDR3 protein. The sample consists of about half a million distinct CDR3 sequences, over 25% of them appearing once. V gene TRBV2 combines with J gene TRBJ2-7, with 10 bases lining up with TRBD2. This receptor was taken from a human donor with aplastic anemia. Sequencing was carried out using sorted CD4+, CD8+, or CD8+CD57+ T cells (not recorded which) from PBMCs. As DNA, the CDR3 is TGTGCCAGCAGTGAAGCGCCTAGCGGGAGTATTAGGTACGAGCAGTACCTC. Its protein product is CASSEAPSGSIRYEQYL.